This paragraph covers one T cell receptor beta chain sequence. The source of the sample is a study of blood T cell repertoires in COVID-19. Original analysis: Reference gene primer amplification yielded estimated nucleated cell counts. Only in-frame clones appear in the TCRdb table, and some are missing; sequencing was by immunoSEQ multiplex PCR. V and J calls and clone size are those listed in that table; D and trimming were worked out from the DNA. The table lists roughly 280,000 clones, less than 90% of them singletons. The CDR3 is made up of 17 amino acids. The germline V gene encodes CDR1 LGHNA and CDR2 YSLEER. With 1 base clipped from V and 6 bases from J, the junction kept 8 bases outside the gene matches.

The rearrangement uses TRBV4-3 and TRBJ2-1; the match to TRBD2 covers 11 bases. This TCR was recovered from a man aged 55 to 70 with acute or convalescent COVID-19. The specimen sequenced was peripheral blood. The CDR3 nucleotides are TGCGCCAGCAGCCAAGTATTGGAGCTAGCGGGAGGCAATGAGCAGTTCTTC. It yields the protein CASSQVLELAGGNEQFF.